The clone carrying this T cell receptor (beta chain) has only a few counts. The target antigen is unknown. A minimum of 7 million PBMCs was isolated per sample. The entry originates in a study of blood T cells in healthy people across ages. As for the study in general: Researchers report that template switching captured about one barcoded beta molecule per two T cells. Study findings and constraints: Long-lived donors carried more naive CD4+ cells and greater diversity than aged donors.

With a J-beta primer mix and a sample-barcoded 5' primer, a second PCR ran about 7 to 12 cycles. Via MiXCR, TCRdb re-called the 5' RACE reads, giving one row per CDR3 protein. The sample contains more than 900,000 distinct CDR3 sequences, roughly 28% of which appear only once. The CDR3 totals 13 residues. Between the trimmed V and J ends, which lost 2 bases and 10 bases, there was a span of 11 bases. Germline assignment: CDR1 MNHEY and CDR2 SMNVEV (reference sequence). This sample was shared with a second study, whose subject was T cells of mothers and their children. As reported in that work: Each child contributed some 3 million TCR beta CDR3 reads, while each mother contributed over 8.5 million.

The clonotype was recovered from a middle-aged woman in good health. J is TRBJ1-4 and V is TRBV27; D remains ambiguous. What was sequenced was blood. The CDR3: CASSLTGDGKLFF. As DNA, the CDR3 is TGTGCCAGCAGTTTAACGGGAGACGGAAAACTGTTTTTT.